This TCR beta chain is drawn from a study of blood T cells in healthy people across ages. Study-level background: Template switching caught about one barcoded beta molecule for each two T cells.

Next came a second PCR, run for about 7 to 12 cycles, which used a sample-barcoded 5' primer along with a J-beta primer mix. Using its own MiXCR run on the 5' RACE reads, TCRdb lists one record per CDR3 protein. The sample contains roughly 1.5 million distinct CDR3 sequences, approximately 43% of which appear only once. With respect to this clonotype: Its matching antigen is unknown.

The CDR3 length is 14 residues. Germline CDR1 SGHVS, CDR2 FQNEAQ. General study results and limits: Roughly linear age-related decline in beta diversity appeared, significant by age approximately 40.

The V and J genes are TRBV7-8 and TRBJ2-1, with D possibly being TRBD1 or TRBD2 (5 bases each). The J call is in doubt because the DNA end fits TRBJ2-7 better. The TCR comes from a woman aged 18-29 years in good health. Material for sequencing was blood. CDR3 nucleotides: TGTGCCAGCAGCTTAGGGGGGTCAATCAATGAGCAGTACTTC. Protein product: CASSLGGSINEQYF.